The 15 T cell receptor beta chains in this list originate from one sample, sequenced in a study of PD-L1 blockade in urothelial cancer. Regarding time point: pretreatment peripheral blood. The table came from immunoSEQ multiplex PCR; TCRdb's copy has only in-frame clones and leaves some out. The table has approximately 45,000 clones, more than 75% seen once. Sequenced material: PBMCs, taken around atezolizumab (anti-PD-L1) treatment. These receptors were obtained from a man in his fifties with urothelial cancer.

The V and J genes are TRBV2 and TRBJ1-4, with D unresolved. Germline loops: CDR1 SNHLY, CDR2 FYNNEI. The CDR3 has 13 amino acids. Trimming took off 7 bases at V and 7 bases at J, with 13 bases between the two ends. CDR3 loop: CASIRGGSEKLFF. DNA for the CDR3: TGTGCCAGCATACGGGGTGGTAGTGAAAAACTGTTTTTT.

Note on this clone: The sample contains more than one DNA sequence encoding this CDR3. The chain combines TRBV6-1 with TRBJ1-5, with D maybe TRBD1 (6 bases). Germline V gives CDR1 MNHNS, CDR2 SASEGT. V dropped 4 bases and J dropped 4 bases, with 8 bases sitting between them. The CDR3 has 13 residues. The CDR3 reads CASSVGGNQPQHF. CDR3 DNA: TGTGCCAGCAGTGTAGGGGGAAATCAGCCCCAGCATTTT.

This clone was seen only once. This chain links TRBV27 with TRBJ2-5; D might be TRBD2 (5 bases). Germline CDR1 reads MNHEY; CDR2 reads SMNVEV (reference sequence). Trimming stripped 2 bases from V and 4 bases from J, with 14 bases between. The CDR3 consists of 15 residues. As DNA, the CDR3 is TGTGCCAGCAGTTTACTCCCGGCTAGCAGAGAGACCCAGTACTTC. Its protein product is CASSLLPASRETQYF.

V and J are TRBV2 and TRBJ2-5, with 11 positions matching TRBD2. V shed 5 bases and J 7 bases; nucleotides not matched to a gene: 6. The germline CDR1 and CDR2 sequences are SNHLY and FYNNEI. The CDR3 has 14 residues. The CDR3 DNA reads TGTGCCAGCAGTATGACTAGCGGGGAGGGGACCCAGTACTTC. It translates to CASSMTSGEGTQYF.

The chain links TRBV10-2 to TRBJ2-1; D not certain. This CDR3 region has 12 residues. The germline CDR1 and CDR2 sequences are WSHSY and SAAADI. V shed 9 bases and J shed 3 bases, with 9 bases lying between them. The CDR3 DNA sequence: TGCGCCAGTGGGCAGCTCTACAATGAGCAGTTCTTC. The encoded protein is CASGQLYNEQFF.

The CDR3 DNA sequence: TGTGCCAGCAGTAACAGGGCCCGAAGGAATGGCTACACCTTC. It codes for CASSNRARRNGYTF. The chain couples TRBV6-5 to TRBJ1-2; possibly TRBD1 for D (6 bases). CDR1 is MNHEY and CDR2 is SVGAGI in the germline V gene. Trimming removed 5 bases from V and 6 bases from J, with 16 bases in between. The CDR3 has 14 residues.

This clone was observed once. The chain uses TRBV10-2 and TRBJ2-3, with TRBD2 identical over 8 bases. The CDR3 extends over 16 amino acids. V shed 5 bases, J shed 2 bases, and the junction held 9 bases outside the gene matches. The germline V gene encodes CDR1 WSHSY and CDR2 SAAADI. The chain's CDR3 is CASSRSAGGLTDTQYF. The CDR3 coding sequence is TGCGCCAGCAGTAGGTCGGCGGGGGGACTCACAGATACGCAGTATTTT.

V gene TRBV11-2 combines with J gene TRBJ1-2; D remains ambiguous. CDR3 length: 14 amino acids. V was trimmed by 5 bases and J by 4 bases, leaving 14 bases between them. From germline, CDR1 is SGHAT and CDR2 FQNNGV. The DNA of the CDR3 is TGTGCCAGCAGCCCCGGGCTGGAGGCCTATGGCTACACCTTC. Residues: CASSPGLEAYGYTF.

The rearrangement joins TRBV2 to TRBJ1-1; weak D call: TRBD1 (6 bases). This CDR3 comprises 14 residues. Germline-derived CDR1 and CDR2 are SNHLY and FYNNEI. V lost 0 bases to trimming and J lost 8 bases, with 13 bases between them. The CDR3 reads CASSEASPGVEAFF. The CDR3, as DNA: TGTGCCAGCAGTGAAGCAAGCCCAGGGGTGGAAGCTTTCTTT.

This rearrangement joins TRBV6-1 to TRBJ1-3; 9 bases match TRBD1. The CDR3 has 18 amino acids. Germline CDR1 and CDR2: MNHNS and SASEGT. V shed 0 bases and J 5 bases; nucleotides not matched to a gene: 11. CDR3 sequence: CASSEAAPGQGRRNTIYF. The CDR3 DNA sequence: TGTGCCAGCAGTGAAGCGGCCCCAGGACAGGGGAGGAGAAACACCATATATTTT.

This CDR3 is CASSTRTGNTGELFF. CDR3 sequence (DNA): TGTGCCAGCAGCACCCGGACGGGAAACACCGGGGAGCTGTTTTTT. This rearrangement joins TRBV7-3 to TRBJ2-2; TRBD2 is a possible D gene (5 bases). The germline V gene encodes CDR1 SGHTA and CDR2 FQGTGA. Trimming removed 5 bases at V and 2 bases at J, with 12 bases between. The length of the CDR3 is 15 residues. Full variable domain (outside the CDR3, taken from reference TRBV7-3 and TRBJ2-2): GAGVSQTPSNKVTEKGKYVELRCDPISGHTALYWYRQSLGQGPEFLIYFQGTGAADDSGLPNDRFFAVRPEGSVSTLKIQRTERGDSAVYLCASSTRTGNTGELFFGEGSRLTVL.

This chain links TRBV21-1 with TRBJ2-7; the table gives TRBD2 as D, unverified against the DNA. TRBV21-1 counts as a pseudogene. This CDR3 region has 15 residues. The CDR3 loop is CASSSLAGSTYEQYF. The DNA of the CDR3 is TGTGCCAGCAGCTCACTAGCGGGATCGACTTACGAGCAGTACTTC.

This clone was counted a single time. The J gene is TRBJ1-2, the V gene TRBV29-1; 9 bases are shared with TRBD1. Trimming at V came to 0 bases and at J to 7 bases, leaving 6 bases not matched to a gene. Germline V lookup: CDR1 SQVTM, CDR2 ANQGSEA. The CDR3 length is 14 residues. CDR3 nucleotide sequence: TGCAGCGTTGAAGATCCGGACAGGGGTACTGGCTACACCTTC. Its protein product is CSVEDPDRGTGYTF.

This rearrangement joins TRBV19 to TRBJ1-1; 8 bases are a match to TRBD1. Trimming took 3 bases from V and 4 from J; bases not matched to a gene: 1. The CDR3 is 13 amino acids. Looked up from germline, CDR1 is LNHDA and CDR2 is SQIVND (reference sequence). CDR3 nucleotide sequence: TGTGCCAGTAGTATCGGGACAGGCACTGAAGCTTTCTTT. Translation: CASSIGTGTEAFF. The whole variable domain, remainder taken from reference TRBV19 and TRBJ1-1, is DGGITQSPKYLFRKEGQNVTLSCEQNLNHDAMYWYRQDPGQGLRLIYYSQIVNDFQKGDIAEGYSVSREKKESFPLTVTSAQKNPTAFYLCASSIGTGTEAFFGQGTRLTVV.

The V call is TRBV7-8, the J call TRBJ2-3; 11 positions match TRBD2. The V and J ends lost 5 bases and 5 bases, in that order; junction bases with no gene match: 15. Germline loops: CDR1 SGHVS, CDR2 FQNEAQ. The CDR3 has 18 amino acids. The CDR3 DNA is TGTGCCAGCAGCCCCGGGACTAGCGGACCTATACGTGTAGATACGCAGTATTTT. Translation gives CASSPGTSGPIRVDTQYF.